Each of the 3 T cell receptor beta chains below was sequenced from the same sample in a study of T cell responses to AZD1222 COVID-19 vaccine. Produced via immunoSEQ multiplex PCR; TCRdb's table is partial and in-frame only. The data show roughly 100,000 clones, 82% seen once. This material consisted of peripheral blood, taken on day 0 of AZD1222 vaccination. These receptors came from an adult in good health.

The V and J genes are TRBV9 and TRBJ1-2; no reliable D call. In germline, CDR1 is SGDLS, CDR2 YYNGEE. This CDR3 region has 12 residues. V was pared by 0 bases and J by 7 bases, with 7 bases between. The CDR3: CASSVGERGYTF. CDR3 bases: TGTGCCAGCAGCGTAGGCGAACGTGGCTACACCTTC.

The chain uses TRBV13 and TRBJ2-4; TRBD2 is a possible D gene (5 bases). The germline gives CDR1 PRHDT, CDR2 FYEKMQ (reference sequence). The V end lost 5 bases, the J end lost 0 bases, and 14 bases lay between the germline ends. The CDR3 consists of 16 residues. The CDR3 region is CASSPWELLAKNIQYF. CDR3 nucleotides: TGTGCCAGCAGCCCATGGGAGTTGTTAGCCAAAAACATTCAGTACTTC.

CDR3 protein: CASSDEPTGNYGYTF. CDR3 nucleotide sequence: TGTGCCAGCAGTGACGAGCCTACGGGGAACTATGGCTACACCTTC. The chain recombines TRBV6-1 with TRBJ1-2, with D uncertain. The CDR3 runs to 15 residues. CDR1 is MNHNS, CDR2 SASEGT, per germline. V was clipped by 3 bases and J by 2 bases, with 13 bases between them.